These 12 T cell receptor beta chains were all obtained from the same sample, sequenced in a study of cytomegalovirus exposure and HLA in healthy donors (dated by TCRdb to about 2017). Receptor amplification or capture employed the immunoSEQ multiplex PCR assay. For the multiplex PCR, a mixture combining 60 forward primers for TCR Vbeta segments and 13 reverse primers for TCR Jbeta segments was used. In its TCRdb copy, this immuneACCESS table keeps in-frame sequences only and misses some clones. Where compared with another copy, unresolved V genes explain less than half of these, and the others have no known cause. Across this sample there are about 170,000 clones, with roughly 79% seen only once. The ten largest clones represent 2% to 2.5% of the sample. Specimen: PBMCs. The receptor source for this set is a woman aged 30 to 39 in good health and CMV-seropositive.

The chain employs TRBV4-3 and TRBJ2-3; 7 bases align to TRBD2. The length of the CDR3 is 20 residues. Germline V gene lookup returns CDR1 LGHNA and CDR2 YSLEER. The J segment lost 2 bases and the V segment lost 0 bases, leaving 17 bases of the junction unmatched. CDR3 protein: CASSQESTVVGLGDTDTQYF. The CDR3 region has the DNA TGCGCCAGCAGCCAAGAATCCACCGTGGTTGGACTAGGCGACACAGATACGCAGTATTTT.

This clone occurred a few times. The chain carries TRBV28 and TRBJ1-2, with 8 bases matching TRBD1. Germline V gene data show CDR1 as MDHEN and CDR2 as SYDVKM. The CDR3 has 13 amino acids. V lost 7 bases and J lost 6; bases outside the gene matches: 7. The CDR3 nucleotides are TGTGCCAGCATTGGAGCGGGACAGGATGGCTACACCTTC. Translating gives CASIGAGQDGYTF.

V gene TRBV2 combines with J gene TRBJ2-2; 7 bases are shared with TRBD1. Germline V gene lookup returns CDR1 SNHLY and CDR2 FYNNEI. Germline trimming cut 8 bases from V and 1 base from J; bases unmatched to any gene: 4. The CDR3 runs to 14 residues. The CDR3 sequence is CASGRTGNTGELFF. For the CDR3, the DNA is TGTGCCAGCGGACGGACAGGGAACACCGGGGAGCTGTTTTTT.

The V call is TRBV9, the J call TRBJ2-3, with D possibly being TRBD1 (7 bases). Germline V gene sequence: CDR1 SGDLS, CDR2 YYNGEE. The CDR3 is 14 residues long. V was trimmed by 6 bases and J by 9 bases, leaving 20 bases between them. The CDR3 protein is CASTGDLQGQTQYF. CDR3 DNA: TGTGCCAGCACCGGGGACTTACAGGGACAGACGCAGTATTTT.

This chain links TRBV27 with TRBJ2-7; a weak D match, TRBD1 (5 bases). This CDR3 contains 15 residues. Germline V gene sequence: CDR1 MNHEY, CDR2 SMNVEV (reference sequence). Trimming left V 1 base short and J 5 bases short, with 15 bases between. In DNA form, the CDR3 reads TGTGCCAGCAGTTTATTCAGGCAGGGTAACAACGAGCAGTACTTC. Amino acid sequence: CASSLFRQGNNEQYF.

The chain is built from TRBV5-5 and TRBJ1-2; tentatively, D is TRBD1 (6 bases). CDR1 and CDR2 (germline): SGHKS, YYEKEE (reference sequence). The CDR3 length is 17 residues. V was clipped by 4 bases and J by 7 bases, with 26 bases between them. In nucleotides, the CDR3 is TGTGCCAGCAGCCACCTTCCACCGACAGGATTTTCTGGTGGCTACACCTTC. Residues: CASSHLPPTGFSGGYTF.

This clone has more than one count but fewer than ten. The chain recombines TRBV28 with TRBJ2-7; D perhaps matches TRBD1 (5 bases). CDR1 MDHEN and CDR2 SYDVKM come from the germline V gene. The length of the CDR3 is 13 residues. The V gene lost 4 bases and the J gene lost 3 bases, with 10 bases spanning the gap. CDR3 in amino acids: CASSSGNGYEQYF. CDR3 in DNA: TGTGCCAGCAGTTCAGGGAACGGCTACGAGCAGTACTTC.

This chain links TRBV18 with TRBJ1-1; no clear D. Per the germline V gene, CDR1 is KGHSH and CDR2 is LQKENI. Trimming pared 0 bases from V and 2 bases from J, leaving 7 bases between. The CDR3 is 14 amino acids. The DNA of the CDR3 is TGTGCCAGCTCACCACCGGGCCGTAACACTGAAGCTTTCTTT. Its protein is CASSPPGRNTEAFF.

This clone was counted once. V is TRBV28 and J is TRBJ1-2, with D possibly TRBD1 on 6 matching bases. Trimming removed 5 bases from V and 4 bases from J, with 14 bases in between. CDR1 and CDR2 from the germline V gene are MDHEN and SYDVKM. This CDR3 has 14 residues. Here the CDR3 reads CASSTGFQLYGYTF. For the CDR3, the DNA is TGTGCCAGCAGTACAGGGTTTCAGCTCTATGGCTACACCTTC.

This chain connects TRBV7-9 to TRBJ1-4, with 10 bases identical to TRBD1. Per the germline V gene, CDR1 is SEHNR and CDR2 is FQNEAQ (reference sequence). Trimming took 6 bases from V and 0 from J; bases not matched to a gene: 10. The CDR3 loop spans 18 amino acids. The CDR3 protein is CASSLSRDRGSTNEKLFF. CDR3 DNA sequence: TGTGCCAGCAGTTTATCCCGGGACAGGGGATCAACTAATGAAAAACTGTTTTTT.

The chain uses TRBV6-5 and TRBJ2-7; D is unclear. V dropped 8 bases and J dropped 3 bases, with 11 bases sitting between them. Germline V gene lookup returns CDR1 MNHEY and CDR2 SVGAGI. CDR3 length: 12 residues. The DNA for the CDR3 is TGTGCCAGCGGTACTGACAACTACGAGCAGTACTTC. Protein product: CASGTDNYEQYF.

The V and J genes are TRBV27 and TRBJ1-1; 7 positions match TRBD1. Trimming took 5 bases from V and 0 from J; bases not matched to a gene: 3. The CDR3 length is 14 residues. Germline loops: CDR1 MNHEY, CDR2 SMNVEV (reference sequence). The CDR3, as DNA: TGTGCCAGCAGTGGGGGACAGCTGAACACTGAAGCTTTCTTT. It is translated as CASSGGQLNTEAFF.